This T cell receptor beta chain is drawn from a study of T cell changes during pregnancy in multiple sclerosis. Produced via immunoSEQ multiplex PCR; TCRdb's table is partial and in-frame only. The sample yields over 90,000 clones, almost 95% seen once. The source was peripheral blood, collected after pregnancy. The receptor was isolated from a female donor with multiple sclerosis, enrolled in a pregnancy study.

The CDR3 is CSVAEGARAFF. CDR3 nucleotide sequence: TGCAGCGTTGCTGAGGGGGCGCGAGCTTTCTTT. The chain has TRBV29-1 and TRBJ1-1; 7 nucleotides line up with TRBD1. Per germline, CDR1 SQVTM and CDR2 ANQGSEA. The CDR3 is made up of 11 amino acids. V shed 4 bases and J 10 bases; nucleotides not matched to a gene: 6.